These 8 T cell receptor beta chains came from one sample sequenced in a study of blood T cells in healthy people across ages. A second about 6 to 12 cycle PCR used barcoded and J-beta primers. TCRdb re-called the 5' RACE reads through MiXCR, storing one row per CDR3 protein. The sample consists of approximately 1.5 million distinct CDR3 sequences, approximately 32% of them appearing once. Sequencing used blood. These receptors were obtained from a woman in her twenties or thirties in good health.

The CDR3 loop is CASQREGTGELFF. In DNA form, the CDR3 reads TGTGCCAGCCAGCGGGAAGGCACCGGGGAGCTGTTTTTT. The V and J genes are TRBV6-1 and TRBJ2-2, with 7 bases lining up with TRBD2. Germline values: CDR1 MNHNS, CDR2 SASEGT. CDR3 size: 13 residues. Trimming took 8 bases from V and 4 from J; bases not matched to a gene: 4.

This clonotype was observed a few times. CDR3 DNA sequence: TGTGCCAGCAGCCAACCGGGACTAGCGGAGATTTTGACCCAGTACTTC. It yields the protein CASSQPGLAEILTQYF. V gene TRBV3-1 combines with J gene TRBJ2-5; 11 nucleotides match TRBD2. Germline loops: CDR1 LGHDT, CDR2 YNNKEL (reference sequence). The length of the CDR3 is 16 residues. V shed 2 bases and J 7 bases; nucleotides not matched to a gene: 9.

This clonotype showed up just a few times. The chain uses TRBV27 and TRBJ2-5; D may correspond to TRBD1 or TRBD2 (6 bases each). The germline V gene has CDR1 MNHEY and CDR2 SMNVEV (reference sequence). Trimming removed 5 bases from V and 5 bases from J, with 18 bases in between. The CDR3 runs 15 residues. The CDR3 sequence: CASSLRTGGGETQYF. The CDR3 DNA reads TGTGCCAGCAGTCTCCGTACCGGGGGCGGGGAGACCCAGTACTTC.

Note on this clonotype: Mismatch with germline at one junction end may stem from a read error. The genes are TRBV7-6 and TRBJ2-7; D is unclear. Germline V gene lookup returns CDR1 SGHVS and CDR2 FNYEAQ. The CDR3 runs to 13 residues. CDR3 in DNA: TGTGCCAGCACCTTATCTTACGCCTACGAGCAGTACTTC. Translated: CASTLSYAYEQYF.

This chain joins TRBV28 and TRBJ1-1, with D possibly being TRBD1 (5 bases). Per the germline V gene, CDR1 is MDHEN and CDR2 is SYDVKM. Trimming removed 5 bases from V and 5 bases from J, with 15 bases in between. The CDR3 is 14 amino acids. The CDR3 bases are TGTGCCAGCAGTAGGCGGGGTGGGGGAACTGAAGCTTTCTTT. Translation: CASSRRGGGTEAFF.

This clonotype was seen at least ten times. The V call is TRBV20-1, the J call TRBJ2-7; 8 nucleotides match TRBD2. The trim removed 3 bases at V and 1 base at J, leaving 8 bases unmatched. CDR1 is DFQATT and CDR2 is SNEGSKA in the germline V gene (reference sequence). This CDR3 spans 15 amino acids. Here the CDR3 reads CSASRLASGSYEQYF. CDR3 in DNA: TGCAGTGCTAGCCGACTCGCTAGCGGGTCCTACGAGCAGTACTTC.

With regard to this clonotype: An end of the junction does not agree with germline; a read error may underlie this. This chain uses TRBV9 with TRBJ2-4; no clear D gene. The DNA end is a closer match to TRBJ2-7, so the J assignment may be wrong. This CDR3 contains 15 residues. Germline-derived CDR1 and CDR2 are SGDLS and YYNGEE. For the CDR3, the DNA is TGTACCAGCAGCGTAGGAGCCAGGACCCTCTACGAGCAGTACTTC. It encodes CTSSVGARTLYEQYF.

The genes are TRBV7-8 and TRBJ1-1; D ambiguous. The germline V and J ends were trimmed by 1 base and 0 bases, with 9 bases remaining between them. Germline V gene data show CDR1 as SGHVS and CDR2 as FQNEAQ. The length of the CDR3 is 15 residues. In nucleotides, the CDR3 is TGTGCCAGCAGCTTAGGACTGGGGATGAACACTGAAGCTTTCTTT. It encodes CASSLGLGMNTEAFF.